These T cell receptor beta chains were read from a single sample in a study of T-cell reconstitution after alpha-beta-depleted transplantation in children. TCRdb redid the calling of the PCR reads with MiXCR, one entry per CDR3 protein. The sample lists around 580,000 distinct CDR3 sequences, around 27% occurring once. This specimen consisted of PBMCs, obtained before TCRalphabeta/CD19-depleted stem cell transplant. Every receptor here comes from a boy under two years old with Wiskott-Aldrich syndrome, due to receive a stem cell transplant. CDR3s include the opening cysteine and the closing phenylalanine or tryptophan. The D gene is left open where the match is weak. Only some rows state a clone size, as once, few, many or a class for expanded clones.

J gene | clone size | D gene | V gene | CDR3 DNA | CDR3 protein
TRBJ2-1 | - | - | TRBV14 | TGTGCCAGCAGCCAAGATCAGATGAGCTCCTACAATGAGCAGTTCTTC | CASSQDQMSSYNEQFF
TRBJ2-3 | - | - | TRBV5-1 | TGCGCCAGCAGTGCGGGATCTGGCACAGATACGCAGTATTTT | CASSAGSGTDTQYF
TRBJ2-7 | - | - | TRBV28 | TGTGCTTCGGGGACTTTCGACGCACAGTACTTC | CASGTFDAQYF
TRBJ2-1 | - | TRBD2 | TRBV11-2 | TGTGCCAGCAGCTTAGGGAGCGGGAGTCCCTACAATGAGCAGTTCTTC | CASSLGSGSPYNEQFF
TRBJ2-7 | - | - | TRBV9 | TGTGCCAGCAGCGTAGCAGGGCTCTCCTACGAGCAGTACTTC | CASSVAGLSYEQYF
TRBJ2-3 | few | - | TRBV5-1 | TGCGCCAGCAGTTACCTAGCGAAATCTAGCACAGATACGCAGTATTTT | CASSYLAKSSTDTQYF
TRBJ2-5 | few | TRBD2 | TRBV19 | TGTGCCAGTAGTATCGACAGCGGGAGAAAAGAGACCCAGTACTTC | CASSIDSGRKETQYF
TRBJ2-1 | - | TRBD2 | TRBV6-5 | TGTGCCAGCAGTTCACAAAAGGGTAGCGGGAACTGGGTCTTC | CASSSQKGSGNWVF
TRBJ2-1 | - | TRBD2 | TRBV2 | TGTGCCAGCAGTGGGGGACTAGCGGGGGAGCAGTTCTTC | CASSGGLAGEQFF
TRBJ2-1 | few | TRBD2 | TRBV29-1 | TGCAGCGTTCGTAGCGGGAGGGATAATGAGCAGTTCTTC | CSVRSGRDNEQFF
TRBJ1-4 | - | - | TRBV5-6 | TGTGCCAGCAGCTTGGGGTCTAGGTTTATCGAAAAACTGTTTTTT | CASSLGSRFIEKLFF
TRBJ2-3 | many | - | TRBV5-1 | TGCGCCAGCAGCTTGGGGTACAGCACAGATACGCAGTATTTT | CASSLGYSTDTQYF
TRBJ1-1 | - | - | TRBV7-9 | TGTGCCAGCAGCCCCCCCTATGATGGAGCTTTCTTT | CASSPPYDGAFF
TRBJ2-7 | few | - | TRBV20-1 | TGCAGTGCTGCGGATAGCGCGTACTCCTACGAGCAGTACTTC | CSAADSAYSYEQYF
TRBJ2-7 | once | - | TRBV13 | TGTGCCAGCAGTTATTATCCCGGGACGCTAGGCGAGCAGTACTTC | CASSYYPGTLGEQYF
TRBJ2-7 | - | TRBD2 | TRBV27 | TGTGCCAGCAGTTTAACGGGAGGGCCGCCTGAGCAGTACTTC | CASSLTGGPPEQYF
TRBJ1-3 | - | - | TRBV5-1 | TGCGCCAGCAGCTTGGGAGACAGTGCACTTTTCTATTTT | CASSLGDSALFYF